These 8 T cell receptor beta chains were all obtained from the same sample, sequenced in a study of shared clonotypes between healthy human individuals. Naive CD8 cells comprised CD45RO-negative, CCR7-positively selected cells, excluding terminally differentiated effector memory CD45RA+ cells. Repertoires were generated with immunoSEQ multiplex PCR, while TCRdb's copy carries only in-frame clones and drops some. The sample lists a few million clones, just under 95% occurring once. Sequencing input: naive CD8+ T cells from PBMCs. The receptors derive from a man aged 18-30 years in good health. Some clones in this sample may be carry-over from other donors' samples.

The CDR3 is CSGTSGGRNYGYTF. The CDR3 region has the DNA TGCAGCGGGACTTCAGGGGGAAGAAACTATGGCTACACCTTC. The gene calls are TRBV29-1 and TRBJ1-2; 7 bases align to TRBD1. The CDR3 consists of 14 residues. CDR1 and CDR2 (germline): SQVTM, ANQGSEA. With V trimmed by 7 bases and J by 2 bases, 10 bases remained unmatched. Looking up the rest from reference TRBV29-1 and TRBJ1-2 gives the full variable domain: SAVISQKPSRDICQRGTSLTIQCQVDSQVTMMFWYRQQPGQSLTLIATANQGSEATYESGFVIDKFPISRPNLTFSTLTVSNMSPEDSSIYLCSGTSGGRNYGYTFGSGTRLTVV.

V gene TRBV2 combines with J gene TRBJ2-7; TRBD2 might be the D (6 bases). Per germline, CDR1 SNHLY and CDR2 FYNNEI. Trimming took 7 bases from V and 2 from J, leaving 15 bases between them. The CDR3 totals 14 residues. CDR3 nucleotides: TGTGCCAGCACCTCTAGCGCGTTAACCTACGAGCAGTACTTC. This gives the protein CASTSSALTYEQYF.

The chain carries TRBV11-1 and TRBJ2-3; a possible D gene is TRBD1 (6 bases). The ends were cut back, 5 bases at V and 3 bases at J, with 24 bases in the middle. Germline V gives CDR1 SGHAT, CDR2 FQDESV (reference sequence). This CDR3 is built from 18 residues. Written as DNA, the CDR3 is TGTGCCAGCAGCATCATCGAGGGGGACATTAAGCGGACAGATACGCAGTATTTT. Its translation: CASSIIEGDIKRTDTQYF. Combining the CDR3 with reference TRBV11-1 and TRBJ2-3 gives the whole variable domain EAEVAQSPRYKITEKSQAVAFWCDPISGHATLYWYRQILGQGPELLVQFQDESVVDDSQLPKDRFSAERLKGVDSTLKIQPAELGDSAMYLCASSIIEGDIKRTDTQYFGPGTRLTVL.

This chain connects TRBV27 to TRBJ2-1; 8 nucleotides agree with TRBD2. J was trimmed by 5 bases and V by 6 bases; bases with no gene match: 12. CDR1 MNHEY and CDR2 SMNVEV come from the germline V gene (reference sequence). This CDR3 has 16 amino acids. As DNA, the CDR3 is TGTGCCAGCAGCCACTCAGCGGGAGATCTAGACAATGAGCAGTTCTTC. Protein sequence: CASSHSAGDLDNEQFF.

V is TRBV9 and J is TRBJ2-3; 11 bases map to TRBD2. The CDR3 spans 17 residues. With V trimmed by 4 bases and J by 1 base, 8 bases remained unmatched. Germline lookup yields CDR1 SGDLS and CDR2 YYNGEE. The CDR3 DNA sequence: TGTGCCAGCAGCCTCCGGAGTAGCGGGAGGGGCACAGATACGCAGTATTTT. Residues: CASSLRSSGRGTDTQYF.

The chain carries TRBV2 and TRBJ2-5, with a possible D match to TRBD2 (6 bases). Germline-derived CDR1 and CDR2 are SNHLY and FYNNEI. This CDR3 comprises 16 residues. Trimming stripped 2 bases from V and 4 bases from J, with 17 bases between. CDR3: CASSETPTGVRETQYF. CDR3 DNA: TGTGCCAGCAGTGAAACCCCTACGGGAGTCCGAGAGACCCAGTACTTC.

V usage is TRBV29-1 and J usage is TRBJ2-5; D is perhaps TRBD2 (6 bases). The end of the DNA is better explained by TRBJ2-7, so the J call may be wrong. Germline V gene sequence: CDR1 SQVTM, CDR2 ANQGSEA. The CDR3 has 16 amino acids. CDR3 coding DNA: TGCAGCGTTTACCCGGGAGACAGAGGGCTTCGGGACGAGCAGTACTTC. Encoded protein: CSVYPGDRGLRDEQYF.

This sequence joins TRBV5-5 and TRBJ2-7, with 8 bases identical to TRBD1. The CDR3 is 15 amino acids. After removal of 1 base from V and 3 bases from J, the junction contained 6 bases not matched to a gene. Germline values: CDR1 SGHKS, CDR2 YYEKEE (reference sequence). In nucleotides, the CDR3 is TGTGCCAGCAGCTTGCTCCCGGGACAGGTCTACGAGCAGTACTTC. Translation: CASSLLPGQVYEQYF.